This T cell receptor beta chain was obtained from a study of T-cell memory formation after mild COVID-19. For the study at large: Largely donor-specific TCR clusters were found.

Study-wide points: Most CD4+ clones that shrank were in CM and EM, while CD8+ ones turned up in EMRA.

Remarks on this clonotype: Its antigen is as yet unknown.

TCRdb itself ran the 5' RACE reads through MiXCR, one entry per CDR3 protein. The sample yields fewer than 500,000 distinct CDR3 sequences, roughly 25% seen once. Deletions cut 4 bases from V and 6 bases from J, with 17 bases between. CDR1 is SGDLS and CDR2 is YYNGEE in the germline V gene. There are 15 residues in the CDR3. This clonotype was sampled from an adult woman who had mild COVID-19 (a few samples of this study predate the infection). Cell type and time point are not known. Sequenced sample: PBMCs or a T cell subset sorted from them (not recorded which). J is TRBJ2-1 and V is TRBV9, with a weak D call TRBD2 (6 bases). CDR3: CASSLGGEMSNEQFF. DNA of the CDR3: TGTGCCAGCAGCTTGGGGGGTGAGATGAGCAATGAGCAGTTCTTC.